A selection of T cell receptor beta chains follows, all from one sample in a study of blood T cells in healthy people across ages. MiXCR, run by TCRdb on the 5' RACE reads, gives a single entry per CDR3 protein. The table shows around 1.5 million distinct CDR3 sequences, with approximately 63% occurring only once. The sample consisted of blood. All receptors come from a man aged 18-30 years in good health. CDR3s include the opening cysteine and the closing phenylalanine or tryptophan. The order of the fields is D gene, CDR3 length, J gene, V gene, clone size, CDR3 DNA, CDR3 protein. D genes are given only for firm matches. Size values are once, few and many counts, or a class for expanded clones, and some rows have none.

d_gene: -; len: 15; j_gene: TRBJ2-3; v_gene: TRBV5-1; abundance: -; CDR3nt: TGCGCCAGCAGCCCAGGAAGGCAGGGGACAGATACGCAGTATTTT; CDR3aa: CASSPGRQGTDTQYF
d_gene: -; len: 18; j_gene: TRBJ1-2; v_gene: TRBV7-2; abundance: -; CDR3nt: TGTGCCAGCAGCTTAGCGATGGCGGCAGGGGATTTTAACTATGGCTACACCTTC; CDR3aa: CASSLAMAAGDFNYGYTF
d_gene: -; len: 15; j_gene: TRBJ1-1; v_gene: TRBV10-3; abundance: -; CDR3nt: TGTGCCATCAGTCTATCAAGGGAAACGAGCACTGAAGCTTTCTTT; CDR3aa: CAISLSRETSTEAFF
d_gene: TRBD1; len: 13; j_gene: TRBJ2-3; v_gene: TRBV29-1; abundance: few; CDR3nt: TGCAGCCTCCAGACAGGGTATATAGATACGCAGTATTTT; CDR3aa: CSLQTGYIDTQYF
d_gene: TRBD2; len: 15; j_gene: TRBJ2-7; v_gene: TRBV20-1; abundance: few; CDR3nt: TGCAGTGCTATCCCTCATGGGACGGGGGGTTACGAGCAGTACTTC; CDR3aa: CSAIPHGTGGYEQYF
d_gene: -; len: 17; j_gene: TRBJ2-7; v_gene: TRBV4-2; abundance: -; CDR3nt: TGTGCCAGCAGCCATCCACGACACGGCGGGGTCTCCTACGAGCAGTACTTC; CDR3aa: CASSHPRHGGVSYEQYF
d_gene: TRBD1; len: 13; j_gene: TRBJ2-1; v_gene: TRBV10-3; abundance: few; CDR3nt: TGTGCCAACAGCGCCGGGACAGACAATGAGCAGTTCTTC; CDR3aa: CANSAGTDNEQFF
d_gene: -; len: 18; j_gene: TRBJ1-4; v_gene: TRBV20-1; abundance: -; CDR3nt: TGCAGTGCTACCCAAACGTCGGGACTCCATATTTCTAATGAAAAACTGTTTTTT; CDR3aa: CSATQTSGLHISNEKLFF
d_gene: TRBD2; len: 14; j_gene: TRBJ2-1; v_gene: TRBV27; abundance: -; CDR3nt: TGTGCCAGCAGCTCCGGGACTAGTGCCAATGAGCAGTTCTTC; CDR3aa: CASSSGTSANEQFF
d_gene: -; len: 15; j_gene: TRBJ1-6; v_gene: TRBV7-2; abundance: -; CDR3nt: TGTGCCAGCAGCCCCGCGAGTGCGAGAAGCTCACCCCTCCACTTT; CDR3aa: CASSPASARSSPLHF
d_gene: -; len: 15; j_gene: TRBJ2-1; v_gene: TRBV3-1; abundance: -; CDR3nt: TGTGCCAGCAGCCCGACCGGCGGAGGGGGCGATGAGCAGTTCTTC; CDR3aa: CASSPTGGGGDEQFF
d_gene: -; len: 17; j_gene: TRBJ2-3; v_gene: TRBV20-1; abundance: -; CDR3nt: TGCAGTGCTAGAGATTCTTCTGCCAGGGGTCGAACAGATACGCAGTATTTT; CDR3aa: CSARDSSARGRTDTQYF
d_gene: -; len: 16; j_gene: TRBJ2-2; v_gene: TRBV27; abundance: once; CDR3nt: TGTGCCAGCAGTTATACCCCGGGAACTAACACCGGGGAGCTGTTTTTT; CDR3aa: CASSYTPGTNTGELFF
d_gene: -; len: 16; j_gene: TRBJ2-7; v_gene: TRBV20-1; abundance: few; CDR3nt: TGCAGTGCTAGAGATCTAAGCGGGTCGACTTTCTACGAGCAGTACTTC; CDR3aa: CSARDLSGSTFYEQYF
d_gene: -; len: 16; j_gene: TRBJ2-1; v_gene: TRBV5-4; abundance: -; CDR3nt: TGTGCCAGCAGCTTGGCCCGAGGGAATCCCTACAATGAGCAGTTCTTC; CDR3aa: CASSLARGNPYNEQFF
d_gene: -; len: 16; j_gene: TRBJ1-5; v_gene: TRBV4-3; abundance: -; CDR3nt: TGCGCCAGCAGCCAAGATTCCCAACGGGGGGTTTCGCCCCAGCATTTT; CDR3aa: CASSQDSQRGVSPQHF
d_gene: -; len: 14; j_gene: TRBJ2-1; v_gene: TRBV15; abundance: -; CDR3nt: TGTGCCACCAGCAGCCAAATTCAAACGGATGAGCAGTTCTTC; CDR3aa: CATSSQIQTDEQFF
d_gene: TRBD1; len: 13; j_gene: TRBJ2-7; v_gene: TRBV5-1; abundance: -; CDR3nt: TGCGCCAGCAAGGGGACAGGTCGTCTCGAGCAGTACTTC; CDR3aa: CASKGTGRLEQYF
d_gene: TRBD1; len: 15; j_gene: TRBJ2-3; v_gene: TRBV5-1; abundance: -; CDR3nt: TGCGCCAGCAGCCATAGACAGGGGGGGACAGATACGCAGTATTTT; CDR3aa: CASSHRQGGTDTQYF
d_gene: -; len: 17; j_gene: TRBJ2-1; v_gene: TRBV6-2/TRBV6-3; abundance: few; CDR3nt: TGTGCCAGCAGTTCTCCAGCGTTTAGAAGCTCCTACAATGAGCAGTTCTTC; CDR3aa: CASSSPAFRSSYNEQFF
d_gene: TRBD2; len: 15; j_gene: TRBJ2-3; v_gene: TRBV7-2; abundance: few; CDR3nt: TGTGCCAGCAGCCTTAGCGGGGGAGCGACAGATACGCAGTATTTT; CDR3aa: CASSLSGGATDTQYF
d_gene: TRBD2; len: 16; j_gene: TRBJ2-1; v_gene: TRBV20-1; abundance: -; CDR3nt: TGCAGTGCTAGAGATTTGTCGACTAGCGGGGGGGCTGAGCAGTTCTTC; CDR3aa: CSARDLSTSGGAEQFF
d_gene: TRBD2; len: 12; j_gene: TRBJ2-7; v_gene: TRBV12-3/TRBV12-4; abundance: few; CDR3nt: TGTGCCAGCACCGGGGGGACCTACGAGCAGTACTTC; CDR3aa: CASTGGTYEQYF
d_gene: -; len: 16; j_gene: TRBJ1-2; v_gene: TRBV7-8; abundance: -; CDR3nt: TGTGCCAGCAGCTTAGAATCCCGGGGAGGAGGCGATGGCTACACCTTC; CDR3aa: CASSLESRGGGDGYTF
d_gene: TRBD2; len: 15; j_gene: TRBJ2-3; v_gene: TRBV10-3; abundance: few; CDR3nt: TGTGCCACACAAGCGGGGGCCCTTAGCACAGATACGCAGTATTTT; CDR3aa: CATQAGALSTDTQYF
d_gene: -; len: 13; j_gene: TRBJ1-1; v_gene: TRBV7-6; abundance: -; CDR3nt: TGTGCCAGCAGCTTAGCGGCGAACGCTGAAGCTTTCTTT; CDR3aa: CASSLAANAEAFF
d_gene: -; len: 12; j_gene: TRBJ1-2; v_gene: TRBV20-1; abundance: few; CDR3nt: TGCAGTGCTAGTCTGCGGGGGTATGGCTACACCTTC; CDR3aa: CSASLRGYGYTF
d_gene: -; len: 14; j_gene: TRBJ2-4; v_gene: TRBV14; abundance: few; CDR3nt: TGTGCCAGCAGCCAATTGGAGGGCCAAAACATTCAGTACTTC; CDR3aa: CASSQLEGQNIQYF
d_gene: -; len: 22; j_gene: TRBJ1-2; v_gene: TRBV20-1; abundance: -; CDR3nt: TGCAGTGCTAGACCCCACGGAATGGGCTTCGGGACAAAATCGCTAGATAACTATGGCTACACCTTC; CDR3aa: CSARPHGMGFGTKSLDNYGYTF
d_gene: -; len: 10; j_gene: TRBJ2-7; v_gene: TRBV29-1; abundance: -; CDR3nt: TGCAGCGTGGGGGATGTAGAGCAGTACTTC; CDR3aa: CSVGDVEQYF
d_gene: -; len: 12; j_gene: TRBJ2-7; v_gene: TRBV6-1; abundance: -; CDR3nt: TGTGCCAGCAAACTCGACAACTACGAGCAGTACTTC; CDR3aa: CASKLDNYEQYF
d_gene: -; len: 14; j_gene: TRBJ2-1; v_gene: TRBV6-6; abundance: -; CDR3nt: TGTGCCAGCAGGGAACGGGATTCCTACAATGAGCAGTTCTTC; CDR3aa: CASRERDSYNEQFF
d_gene: -; len: 11; j_gene: TRBJ2-1; v_gene: TRBV20-1; abundance: -; CDR3nt: TGCAGTGCTCCCAACCTCAATGAGCAGTTCTTC; CDR3aa: CSAPNLNEQFF
d_gene: -; len: 16; j_gene: TRBJ1-2; v_gene: TRBV7-2; abundance: once; CDR3nt: TGTGCCAGCAGCTCACCTTGGGGGGGCGCGAGCTATGGCTACACCTTC; CDR3aa: CASSSPWGGASYGYTF
d_gene: TRBD2; len: 19; j_gene: TRBJ2-3; v_gene: TRBV5-5; abundance: -; CDR3nt: TGTGCCAGCAGCTTGGAAGGCTCTAGCGGGAGGGCCTTCAGAGATACGCAGTATTTT; CDR3aa: CASSLEGSSGRAFRDTQYF
d_gene: TRBD1; len: 16; j_gene: TRBJ1-4; v_gene: TRBV4-2; abundance: -; CDR3nt: TGTGCCAGCAGCCAAGAGCGACAGGGGGCGGGTGAAAAACTGTTTTTT; CDR3aa: CASSQERQGAGEKLFF
d_gene: TRBD1; len: 14; j_gene: TRBJ1-2; v_gene: TRBV24-1; abundance: -; CDR3nt: TGTGCCACGTGCACAGGGGACACGAACTATGGCTACACCTTC; CDR3aa: CATCTGDTNYGYTF
d_gene: -; len: 17; j_gene: TRBJ2-3; v_gene: TRBV4-3; abundance: few; CDR3nt: TGCGCCAGCAGCCAAGAATCTTCACAGGAGTACACAGATACGCAGTATTTT; CDR3aa: CASSQESSQEYTDTQYF